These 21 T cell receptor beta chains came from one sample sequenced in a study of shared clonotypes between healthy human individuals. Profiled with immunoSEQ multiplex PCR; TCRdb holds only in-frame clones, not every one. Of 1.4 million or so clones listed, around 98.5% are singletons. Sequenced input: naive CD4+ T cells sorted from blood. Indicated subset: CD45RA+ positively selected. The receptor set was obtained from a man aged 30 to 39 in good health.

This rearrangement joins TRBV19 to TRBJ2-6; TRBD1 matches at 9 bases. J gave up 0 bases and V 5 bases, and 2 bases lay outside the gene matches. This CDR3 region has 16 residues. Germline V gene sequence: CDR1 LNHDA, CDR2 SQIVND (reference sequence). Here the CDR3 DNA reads TGTGCCAGTAGTGGGACAGGGACCTCTGGGGCCAACGTCCTGACTTTC. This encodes CASSGTGTSGANVLTF.

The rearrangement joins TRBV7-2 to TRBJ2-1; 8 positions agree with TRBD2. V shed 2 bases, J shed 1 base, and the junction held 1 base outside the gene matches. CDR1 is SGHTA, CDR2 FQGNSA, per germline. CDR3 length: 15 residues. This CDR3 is CASSLLAGSYNEQFF. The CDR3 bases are TGTGCCAGCAGCTTACTAGCGGGTTCCTACAATGAGCAGTTCTTC.

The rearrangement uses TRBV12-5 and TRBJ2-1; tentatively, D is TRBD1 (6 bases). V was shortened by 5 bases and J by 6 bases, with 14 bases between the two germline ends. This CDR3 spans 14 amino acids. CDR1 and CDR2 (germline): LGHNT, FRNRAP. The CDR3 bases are TGTGCTAGTGGTACCCCCGGGACACCCAATGAGCAGTTCTTC. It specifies CASGTPGTPNEQFF.

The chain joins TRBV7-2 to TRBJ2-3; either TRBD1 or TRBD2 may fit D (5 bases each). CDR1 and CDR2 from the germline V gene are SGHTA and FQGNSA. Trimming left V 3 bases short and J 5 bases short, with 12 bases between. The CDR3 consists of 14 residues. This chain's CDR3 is CASSLGPVVDTQYF. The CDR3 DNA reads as TGTGCCAGCAGCTTGGGACCCGTGGTAGATACGCAGTATTTT.

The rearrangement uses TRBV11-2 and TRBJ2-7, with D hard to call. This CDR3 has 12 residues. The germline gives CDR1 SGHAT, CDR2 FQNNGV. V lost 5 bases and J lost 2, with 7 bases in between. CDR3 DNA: TGTGCCAGCAGCCGAAATACCTACGAGCAGTACTTC. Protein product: CASSRNTYEQYF.

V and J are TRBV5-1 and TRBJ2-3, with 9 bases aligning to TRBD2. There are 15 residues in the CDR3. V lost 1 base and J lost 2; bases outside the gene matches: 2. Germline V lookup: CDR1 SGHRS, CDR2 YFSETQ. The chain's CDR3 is CASSLLAGDTDTQYF. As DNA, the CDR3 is TGCGCCAGCAGCTTGTTAGCGGGAGACACAGATACGCAGTATTTT.

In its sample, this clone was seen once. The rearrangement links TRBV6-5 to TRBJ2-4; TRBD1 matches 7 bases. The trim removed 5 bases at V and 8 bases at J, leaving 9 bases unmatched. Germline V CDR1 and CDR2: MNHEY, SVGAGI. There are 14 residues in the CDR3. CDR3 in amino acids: CASSQARGRDIQYF. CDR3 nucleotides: TGTGCCAGCAGTCAGGCCAGGGGGAGAGACATTCAGTACTTC.

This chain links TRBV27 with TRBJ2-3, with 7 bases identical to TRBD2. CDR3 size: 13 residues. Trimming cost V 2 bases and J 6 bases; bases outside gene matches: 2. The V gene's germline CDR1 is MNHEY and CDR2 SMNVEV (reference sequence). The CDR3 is CASSLAGVDTQYF. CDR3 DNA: TGTGCCAGCAGTTTAGCGGGAGTTGATACGCAGTATTTT.

Here the CDR3 reads CAWGKRQNTEAFF. The DNA of the CDR3 is TGTGCCTGGGGAAAACGCCAAAACACTGAAGCTTTCTTT. The gene calls are TRBV30 and TRBJ1-1; D gene unclear. Germline loops: CDR1 GTSNPN, CDR2 SVGIG (reference sequence). This CDR3 spans 13 amino acids. The V and J ends lost 5 bases and 2 bases respectively, with 12 bases between them.

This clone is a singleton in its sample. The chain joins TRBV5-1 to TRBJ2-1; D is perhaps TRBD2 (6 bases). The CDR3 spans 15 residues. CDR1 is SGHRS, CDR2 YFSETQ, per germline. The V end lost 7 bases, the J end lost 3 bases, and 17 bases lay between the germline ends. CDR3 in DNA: TGCGCCAGCCAAATCATAGCGGATAACTACAATGAGCAGTTCTTC. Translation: CASQIIADNYNEQFF.

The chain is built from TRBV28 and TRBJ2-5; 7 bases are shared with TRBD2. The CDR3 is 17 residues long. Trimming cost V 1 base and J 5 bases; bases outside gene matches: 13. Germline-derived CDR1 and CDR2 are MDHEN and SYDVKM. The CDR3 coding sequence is TGTGCCAGCAGTTTATTCAAGACTAGCCCACGCCGGGAGACCCAGTACTTC. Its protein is CASSLFKTSPRRETQYF.

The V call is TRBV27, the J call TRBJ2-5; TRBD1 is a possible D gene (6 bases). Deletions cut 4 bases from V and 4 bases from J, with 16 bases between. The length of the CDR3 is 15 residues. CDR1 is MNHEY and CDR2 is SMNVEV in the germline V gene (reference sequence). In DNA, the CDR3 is TGTGCCAGCAGTTACAGGGAAAACTTCCGAGAGACCCAGTACTTC. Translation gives CASSYRENFRETQYF.

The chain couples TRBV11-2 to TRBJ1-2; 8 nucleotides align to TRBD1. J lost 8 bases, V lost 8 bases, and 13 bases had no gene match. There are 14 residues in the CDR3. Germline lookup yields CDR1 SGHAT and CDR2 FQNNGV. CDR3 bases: TGTGCCAGCCAAAGAGCAGGGGGCGGTTGGGGCTACACCTTC. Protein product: CASQRAGGGWGYTF.

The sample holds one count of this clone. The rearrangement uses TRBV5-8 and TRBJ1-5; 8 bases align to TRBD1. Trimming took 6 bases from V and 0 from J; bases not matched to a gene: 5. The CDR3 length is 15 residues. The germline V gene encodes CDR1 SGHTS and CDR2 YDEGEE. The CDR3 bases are TGTGCCAGCATTAGACAGGGGCTTAGCAATCAGCCCCAGCATTTT. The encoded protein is CASIRQGLSNQPQHF.

CDR3 sequence (DNA): TGTGCCAGCAGCCAAGATGTGGCTACCCAAGAGACCCAGTACTTC. This sequence encodes CASSQDVATQETQYF. The chain is built from TRBV4-2 and TRBJ2-5; D is unclear. V was shortened by 0 bases and J by 1 base, with 9 bases between the two germline ends. Germline assignment: CDR1 LGHNA and CDR2 YNFKEQ. CDR3 length equals 15 residues.

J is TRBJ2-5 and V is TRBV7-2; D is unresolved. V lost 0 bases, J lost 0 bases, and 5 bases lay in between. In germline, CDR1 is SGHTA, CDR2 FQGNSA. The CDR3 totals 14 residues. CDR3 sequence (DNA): TGTGCCAGCAGCTTAGCCCTGTACCAAGAGACCCAGTACTTC. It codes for CASSLALYQETQYF.

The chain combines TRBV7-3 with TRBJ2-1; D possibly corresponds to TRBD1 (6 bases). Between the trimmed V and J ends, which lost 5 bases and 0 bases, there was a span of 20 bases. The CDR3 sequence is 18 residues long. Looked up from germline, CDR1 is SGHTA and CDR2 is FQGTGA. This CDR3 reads CASSPHLADSSSYNEQFF. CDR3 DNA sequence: TGTGCCAGCAGCCCACATCTCGCGGACAGTAGCTCCTACAATGAGCAGTTCTTC.

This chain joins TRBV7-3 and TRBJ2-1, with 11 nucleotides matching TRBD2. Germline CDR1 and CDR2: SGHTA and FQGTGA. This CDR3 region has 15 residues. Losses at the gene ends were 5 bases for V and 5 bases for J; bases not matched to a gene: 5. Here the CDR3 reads CASSTTSGGNNEQFF. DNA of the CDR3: TGTGCCAGCAGCACAACTAGCGGGGGTAACAATGAGCAGTTCTTC.

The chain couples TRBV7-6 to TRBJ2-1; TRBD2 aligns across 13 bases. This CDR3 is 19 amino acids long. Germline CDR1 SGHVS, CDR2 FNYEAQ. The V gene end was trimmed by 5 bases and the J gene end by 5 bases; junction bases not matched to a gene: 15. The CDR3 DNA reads TGTGCCAGCAGCGCCCCCGGGACTAGCGGGACAAACACGAACAATGAGCAGTTCTTC. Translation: CASSAPGTSGTNTNNEQFF.

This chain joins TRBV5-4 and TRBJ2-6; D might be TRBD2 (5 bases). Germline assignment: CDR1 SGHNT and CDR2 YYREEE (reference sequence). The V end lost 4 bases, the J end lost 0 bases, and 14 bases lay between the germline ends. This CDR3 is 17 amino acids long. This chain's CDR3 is CASSARTSSSGANVLTF. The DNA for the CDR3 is TGTGCCAGCAGCGCCCGGACTTCCAGCTCTGGGGCCAACGTCCTGACTTTC.

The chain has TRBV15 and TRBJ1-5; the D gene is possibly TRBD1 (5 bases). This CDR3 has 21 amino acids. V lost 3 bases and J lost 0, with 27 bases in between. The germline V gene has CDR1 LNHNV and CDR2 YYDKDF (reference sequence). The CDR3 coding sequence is TGTGCCACCAGCAGGGACGCACAGGAAAGACGTTTCCCTTATAGCAATCAGCCCCAGCATTTT. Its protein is CATSRDAQERRFPYSNQPQHF.